These 32 T cell receptor beta chains came from one sample sequenced in a study of vaccination effects on CD4 cells after COVID-19. Their recognized antigens are unknown. The table came from immunoSEQ multiplex PCR; TCRdb's copy has only in-frame clones and leaves some out. The sample lists around 37,000 clones, roughly 74% occurring once. Following 10 days of culture, CD4+ T cells were isolated. This specimen was CD4+ T cells from PBMCs cultured without peptide, taken before COVID-19 vaccination. Receptors were obtained from a human donor who received a COVID-19 vaccine.

The genes are TRBV18 and TRBJ2-7, with TRBD2 matching over 9 bases. The germline CDR1 and CDR2 sequences are KGHSH and LQKENI. After removal of 3 bases from V and 2 bases from J, the junction contained 5 bases not matched to a gene. The CDR3 is made up of 15 amino acids. This chain's CDR3 is CASSPAGGETYEQYF. Here the CDR3 DNA reads TGTGCCAGCTCACCCGCGGGGGGGGAAACCTACGAGCAGTACTTC.

This chain uses TRBV7-9 with TRBJ1-3; TRBD1 is a possible D gene (5 bases). V dropped 6 bases and J dropped 4 bases, with 19 bases sitting between them. Germline CDR1 is SEHNR and CDR2 is FQNEAQ (reference sequence). The CDR3 covers 16 residues. The CDR3 coding sequence is TGTGCCAGCAGTTGGCGTAGGCAGGGAGCCGGAAACACCATATATTTT. Translating it yields CASSWRRQGAGNTIYF.

The chain is built from TRBV5-6 and TRBJ2-3, with 14 bases matching TRBD2. CDR1 SGHDT and CDR2 YYEEEE come from the germline V gene. Unmatched junction bases numbered 3, after V lost 3 bases and J lost 0 bases. CDR3 length equals 17 residues. The CDR3: CASSSGLAGASTDTQYF. CDR3 nucleotide sequence: TGTGCCAGCAGCTCGGGACTAGCGGGGGCTAGCACAGATACGCAGTATTTT.

The chain recombines TRBV5-1 with TRBJ2-1; no firm D call. The V end lost 2 bases, the J end lost 3 bases, and 6 bases lay between the germline ends. The CDR3 length is 13 residues. The germline V gene encodes CDR1 SGHRS and CDR2 YFSETQ. The DNA of the CDR3 is TGCGCCAGCAGCTTAGTTGACTACAATGAGCAGTTCTTC. Its translation: CASSLVDYNEQFF.

The chain is built from TRBV5-1 and TRBJ1-2; D is unclear. The CDR3 extends over 15 amino acids. V lost 3 bases and J 4 bases, leaving 16 bases between the germline ends. Germline CDR1 reads SGHRS; CDR2 reads YFSETQ. The CDR3 DNA sequence: TGCGCCAGCAGCTCGGACCGCCAAGTGGGCTATGGCTACACCTTC. This gives the protein CASSSDRQVGYGYTF.

The chain uses TRBV25-1 and TRBJ2-6; no reliable D call. The germline V and J ends were trimmed by 2 bases and 6 bases, with 5 bases remaining between them. The CDR3 covers 13 residues. The germline gives CDR1 MGHDK, CDR2 SYGVNS. The CDR3 coding sequence is TGTGCCAGCAGTGAAACAGCGGCCAACGTCCTGACTTTC. This translates into CASSETAANVLTF.

This chain connects TRBV3-1 (or the pseudogene TRBV3-2) to TRBJ1-1; no clear D gene. This CDR3 spans 14 amino acids. The germline gives CDR1 LGHDT, CDR2 YNNKEL (reference sequence). Deletions cut 3 bases from V and 4 bases from J, with 12 bases between. This CDR3 reads CASSHGDERTEAFF. The CDR3 DNA is TGTGCCAGCAGCCACGGTGATGAACGCACTGAAGCTTTCTTT.

This chain connects TRBV3-1 (or the pseudogene TRBV3-2) to TRBJ1-1, with D possibly TRBD1 on 5 matching bases. With 1 base removed from V and 4 bases from J, the gap between germline ends came to 16 bases. The germline V gene has CDR1 LGHDT and CDR2 YNNKEL (reference sequence). The CDR3 contains 16 residues. The CDR3 is CASSQGGTLRGTEAFF. In nucleotides, the CDR3 is TGTGCCAGCAGCCAAGGGGGGACTCTGCGGGGCACTGAAGCTTTCTTT.

The chain is built from TRBV3-1 (or the pseudogene TRBV3-2) and TRBJ1-2; the D is unclear. The CDR3 has 11 residues. The V end lost 2 bases, the J end lost 8 bases, and 6 bases lay between the germline ends. Germline CDR1 reads LGHDT; CDR2 reads YNNKEL (reference sequence). The CDR3 DNA follows: TGTGCCAGCAGCCAAAGTTGGGGCTACACCTTC. Its protein product is CASSQSWGYTF.

V usage is TRBV11-2 and J usage is TRBJ1-5, with 9 bases fitting TRBD1. The length of the CDR3 is 17 residues. Germline V gene data show CDR1 as SGHAT and CDR2 as FQNNGV. V was clipped by 2 bases and J by 5 bases; unmatched bases: 10. The CDR3 DNA sequence: TGTGCCAGCAGCTTAAACAGGGGGCTGGGGGGTCATCAGCCCCAGCATTTT. Encoded protein: CASSLNRGLGGHQPQHF.

This chain links TRBV7-9 with TRBJ1-5; tentative D call: TRBD1 (6 bases). This CDR3 region has 16 residues. Germline V gene sequence: CDR1 SEHNR, CDR2 FQNEAQ (reference sequence). Trimming took off 0 bases at V and 2 bases at J, with 11 bases between the two ends. The CDR3 coding sequence is TGTGCCAGCAGCTTAGCGGGGGCGGCGGGCAATCAGCCCCAGCATTTT. Translated: CASSLAGAAGNQPQHF.

This clone was found a few times. The genes are TRBV28 and TRBJ1-5, with TRBD1 identical over 8 bases. Germline CDR1 and CDR2: MDHEN and SYDVKM. J lost 6 bases, V lost 3 bases, and 4 bases had no gene match. The CDR3 has 14 residues. CDR3 in DNA: TGTGCCAGCAGTTTTCAGGGGGCTCCTCAGCCCCAGCATTTT. Translating it yields CASSFQGAPQPQHF.

The chain combines TRBV4-1 with TRBJ1-2, with D tentatively TRBD1 (5 bases). This CDR3 has 15 amino acids. Trimming stripped 2 bases from V and 7 bases from J, with 17 bases between. Germline CDR1 is MGHRA and CDR2 is YSYEKL. CDR3 residues: CASSQSGTDEGGYTF. As DNA, the CDR3 is TGCGCCAGCAGCCAATCCGGGACGGACGAGGGTGGCTACACCTTC.

The J gene is TRBJ2-7, the V gene TRBV12-3 or TRBV12-4, with 9 bases fitting TRBD1. CDR3 length: 13 residues. J gave up 1 base and V 5 bases, and 0 bases lay outside the gene matches. The CDR3 DNA reads TGTGCCAGCAGTGGGACAGGGTCCTACGAGCAGTACTTC. It translates to CASSGTGSYEQYF.

V and J are TRBV12-5 and TRBJ1-5, with a possible D match to TRBD1 (6 bases). Germline assignment: CDR1 LGHNT and CDR2 FRNRAP. V was clipped by 0 bases and J by 2 bases, with 17 bases between them. The CDR3 spans 18 residues. CDR3 in amino acids: CASGLVRGGQIGNQPQHF. For the CDR3, the DNA is TGTGCTAGTGGTTTGGTTAGAGGGGGGCAGATAGGCAATCAGCCCCAGCATTTT.

V and J are TRBV5-1 and TRBJ1-1; D unclear. The CDR3 spans 16 residues. Trimming removed 0 bases from V and 0 bases from J, with 12 bases in between. Germline loops: CDR1 SGHRS, CDR2 YFSETQ. DNA for the CDR3: TGCGCCAGCAGCTTGGACCCCTCAATGGTGAACACTGAAGCTTTCTTT. This gives the protein CASSLDPSMVNTEAFF.

The chain employs TRBV19 and TRBJ2-1, with D possibly matching TRBD1 (5 bases). V shed 3 bases and J shed 0 bases, with 6 bases lying between them. This CDR3 comprises 14 residues. Germline V gene sequence: CDR1 LNHDA, CDR2 SQIVND (reference sequence). CDR3 sequence (DNA): TGTGCCAGTAGTATTCAGGGCTCCTACAATGAGCAGTTCTTC. The encoded protein is CASSIQGSYNEQFF.

In DNA, the CDR3 is TGTGCCAGTAGTATCGGGACAGGGTATAGCTATGGCTACACCTTC. It translates to CASSIGTGYSYGYTF. The chain uses TRBV19 and TRBJ1-2; 9 bases match TRBD1. This CDR3 is built from 15 residues. Germline V gives CDR1 LNHDA, CDR2 SQIVND (reference sequence). J was trimmed by 4 bases and V by 3 bases; bases with no gene match: 6.

The CDR3 here is CASSIPRTSGYNEQFF. The CDR3 DNA reads TGTGCCAGTAGTATCCCTAGGACTAGCGGTTACAATGAGCAGTTCTTC. This chain joins TRBV19 and TRBJ2-1; 10 bases line up with TRBD2. The CDR3 is made up of 16 amino acids. After removal of 3 bases from V and 4 bases from J, the junction contained 6 bases not matched to a gene. Germline V gene data show CDR1 as LNHDA and CDR2 as SQIVND (reference sequence). The full variable domain, its missing parts supplied by reference TRBV19 and TRBJ2-1, is DGGITQSPKYLFRKEGQNVTLSCEQNLNHDAMYWYRQDPGQGLRLIYYSQIVNDFQKGDIAEGYSVSREKKESFPLTVTSAQKNPTAFYLCASSIPRTSGYNEQFFGPGTRLTVL.

The J gene is TRBJ1-2, the V gene TRBV28; TRBD1 agrees at 11 bases. The CDR3 has 14 residues. The trim removed 5 bases at V and 7 bases at J, leaving 6 bases unmatched. Germline loops: CDR1 MDHEN, CDR2 SYDVKM. CDR3 loop: CASSRDRGSSGYTF. The CDR3 region has the DNA TGTGCCAGCAGTAGGGACAGGGGGTCTAGTGGCTACACCTTC.

This chain links TRBV9 with TRBJ1-2; D is ambiguous. CDR1 SGDLS and CDR2 YYNGEE come from the germline V gene. The CDR3 has 15 residues. Trimming removed 4 bases from V and 0 bases from J, with 13 bases in between. This CDR3 reads CASSPPQASNYGYTF. The DNA of the CDR3 is TGTGCCAGCAGCCCACCCCAGGCATCTAACTATGGCTACACCTTC.

The chain combines TRBV19 with TRBJ1-3; D gene ambiguous. Germline V CDR1 and CDR2: LNHDA, SQIVND (reference sequence). The CDR3 runs 18 residues. With 4 bases removed from V and 0 bases from J, the gap between germline ends came to 19 bases. CDR3 residues: CASSTTALSLLSGNTIYF. Written as DNA, the CDR3 is TGTGCCAGTAGTACCACAGCTCTCAGTCTTCTCTCTGGAAACACCATATATTTT.

The genes are TRBV12-3 or TRBV12-4 and TRBJ1-5; D gene ambiguous. The CDR3 has 12 residues. The V and J ends lost 1 base and 6 bases respectively, with 4 bases between them. DNA of the CDR3: TGTGCCAGCAGTTTAGGGGGTCAGCCCCAGCATTTT. Translating gives CASSLGGQPQHF.

CDR3 nucleotide sequence: TGTGCCAGCAGCTTAGAGTACGAGCAGTACTTC. It yields the protein CASSLEYEQYF. V and J are TRBV7-9 and TRBJ2-7, with D unresolved. The V and J ends lost 1 base and 4 bases respectively, with 2 bases between them. This CDR3 comprises 11 residues. Germline V lookup: CDR1 SEHNR, CDR2 FQNEAQ (reference sequence).

The chain carries TRBV19 and TRBJ2-7; 8 positions match TRBD2. The J segment lost 3 bases and the V segment lost 4 bases, leaving 5 bases of the junction unmatched. In germline, CDR1 is LNHDA, CDR2 SQIVND (reference sequence). This CDR3 contains 14 residues. CDR3 in DNA: TGTGCCAGTAGTACGGTAGCGGGGCACTACGAGCAGTACTTC. It translates to CASSTVAGHYEQYF. Based on the CDR3 plus reference TRBV19 and TRBJ2-7, the full variable domain is DGGITQSPKYLFRKEGQNVTLSCEQNLNHDAMYWYRQDPGQGLRLIYYSQIVNDFQKGDIAEGYSVSREKKESFPLTVTSAQKNPTAFYLCASSTVAGHYEQYFGPGTRLTVT.

This clone was seen a few times. The chain recombines TRBV30 with TRBJ1-2, with D maybe TRBD1 (5 bases). Germline loops: CDR1 GTSNPN, CDR2 SVGIG (reference sequence). The CDR3 has 14 residues. V was clipped by 0 bases and J by 2 bases, with 10 bases between them. The chain's CDR3 is CAWSVAGGNYGYTF. CDR3 nucleotide sequence: TGTGCCTGGAGTGTAGCCGGGGGAAACTATGGCTACACCTTC. The variable domain in full, with the rest retrieved from reference TRBV30 and TRBJ1-2, is SQTIHQWPATLVQPVGSPLSLECTVEGTSNPNLYWYRQAAGRGLQLLFYSVGIGQISSEVPQNLSASRPQDRQFILSSKKLLLSDSGFYLCAWSVAGGNYGYTFGSGTRLTVV.

J is TRBJ2-7 and V is TRBV2; tentatively, D is TRBD1 (5 bases). V was clipped by 7 bases and J by 5 bases, with 15 bases between them. Germline V gene sequence: CDR1 SNHLY, CDR2 FYNNEI. This CDR3 spans 13 amino acids. The CDR3 loop reads CASTPGQGNEQYF. The DNA for the CDR3 is TGTGCCAGCACCCCGGGCCAGGGTAACGAGCAGTACTTC.

The chain employs TRBV23-1 and TRBJ1-2, with D hard to call. TRBV23-1 is flagged as an ORF with uncertain function. Trimming cost V 4 bases and J 3 bases, with 15 bases left between them. This CDR3 contains 15 residues. The CDR3 protein is CASSLNGTLDYGYTF. CDR3 in DNA: TGCGCCAGCAGTCTTAACGGTACTCTCGACTATGGCTACACCTTC.

The rearrangement uses TRBV19 and TRBJ2-7; D call uncertain. Germline CDR1 and CDR2: LNHDA and SQIVND (reference sequence). The length of the CDR3 is 13 residues. The V gene lost 2 bases and the J gene lost 2 bases, with 7 bases spanning the gap. The CDR3 region is CASSISQTYEQYF. The CDR3 DNA reads as TGTGCCAGTAGTATATCGCAGACCTACGAGCAGTACTTC.

The V and J genes are TRBV5-1 and TRBJ2-2; 7 nucleotides agree with TRBD1. Germline-derived CDR1 and CDR2 are SGHRS and YFSETQ. The CDR3 loop spans 17 amino acids. V shed 2 bases and J 4 bases; nucleotides not matched to a gene: 11. CDR3 sequence (DNA): TGCGCCAGCAGCTTACTAGGGGGCCAGACTATCACCGGGGAGCTGTTTTTT. As protein: CASSLLGGQTITGELFF. Full variable domain (remainder filled in from reference TRBV5-1 and TRBJ2-2): KAGVTQTPRYLIKTRGQQVTLSCSPISGHRSVSWYQQTPGQGLQFLFEYFSETQRNKGNFPGRFSGRQFSNSRSEMNVSTLELGDSALYLCASSLLGGQTITGELFFGEGSRLTVL.

V is TRBV4-1 and J is TRBJ2-6; TRBD2 matches 9 bases. The CDR3 is 18 amino acids. J lost 2 bases, V lost 1 base, and 6 bases had no gene match. CDR1 is MGHRA and CDR2 is YSYEKL in the germline V gene. CDR3 loop: CASSQGGGGSTGANVLTF. The CDR3 bases are TGCGCCAGCAGCCAAGGCGGGGGGGGAAGTACTGGGGCCAACGTCCTGACTTTC.

The chain links TRBV5-1 to TRBJ2-3; D perhaps matches TRBD2 (5 bases). The CDR3 runs 15 residues. V was shortened by 1 base and J by 6 bases, with 15 bases between the two germline ends. The germline V gene has CDR1 SGHRS and CDR2 YFSETQ. The CDR3 loop is CASSLQKVRGDTQYF. CDR3 nucleotide sequence: TGCGCCAGCAGCTTGCAAAAGGTCCGCGGGGATACGCAGTATTTT.